This TCR beta chain is from a study of T cell clonality in common variable immunodeficiency. This clone appeared a few times. Antigen specificity is unknown. The read falls 3 residues short of the CDR3 end, and the missing part is taken from the germline J gene. Sequencing input was equivalent genomic DNA from CVID and controls. Some clones are missing from TCRdb's copy, which holds only in-frame ones; the method was immunoSEQ multiplex PCR. There are tens of thousands of clones in the sample, none observed a single time. This CDR3 is 15 amino acids long. Germline values: CDR1 SGHRS, CDR2 YFSETQ. Points from the study as a whole: CVID subjects shared fewer TCRbeta clones than healthy controls did. CVID subjects showed higher TCRbeta clonality than healthy controls. In common variable immunodeficiency, TCR beta chains reportedly carried fewer deletions and N-nucleotide insertions.

The V gene is TRBV5-1, the J gene TRBJ2-2, with 7 nucleotides matching TRBD2. The sequenced material came from peripheral blood mononuclear cells. The source of this sequence is a person aged 18 to 69 in good health. CDR3 region: CASSFMGGVAEKLFF. CDR3 bases read: TGCGCCAGCAGCTTCATGGGGGGGGTAGCTGAAAAG. The full variable domain, with the rest looked up from reference TRBV5-1 and TRBJ2-2, is KAGVTQTPRYLIKTRGQQVTLSCSPISGHRSVSWYQQTPGQGLQFLFEYFSETQRNKGNFPGRFSGRQFSNSRSEMNVSTLELGDSALYLCASSFMGGVAEKLFFGEGSRLTVL.